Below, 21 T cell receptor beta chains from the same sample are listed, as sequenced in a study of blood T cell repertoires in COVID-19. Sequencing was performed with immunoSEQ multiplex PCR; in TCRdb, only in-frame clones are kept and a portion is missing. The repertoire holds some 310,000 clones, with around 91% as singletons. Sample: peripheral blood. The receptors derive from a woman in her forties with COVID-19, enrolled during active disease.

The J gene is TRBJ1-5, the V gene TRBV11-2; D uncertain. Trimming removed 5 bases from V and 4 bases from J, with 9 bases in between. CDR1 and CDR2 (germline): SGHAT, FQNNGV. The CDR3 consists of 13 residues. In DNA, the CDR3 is TGTGCCAGCAGCCTCCCGGGGAATCAGCCCCAGCATTTT. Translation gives CASSLPGNQPQHF.

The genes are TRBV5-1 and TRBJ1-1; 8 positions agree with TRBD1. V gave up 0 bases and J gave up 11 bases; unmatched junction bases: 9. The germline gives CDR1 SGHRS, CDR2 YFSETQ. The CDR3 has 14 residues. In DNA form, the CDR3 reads TGCGCCAGCAGCTTGGGACAGGGGCCGTATGGGGCTTTCTTT. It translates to CASSLGQGPYGAFF.

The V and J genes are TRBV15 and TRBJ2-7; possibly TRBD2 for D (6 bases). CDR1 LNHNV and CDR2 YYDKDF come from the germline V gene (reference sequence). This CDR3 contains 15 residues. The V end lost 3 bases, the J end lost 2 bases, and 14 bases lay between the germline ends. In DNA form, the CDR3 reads TGTGCCACCAGCAGCCCCGGGACTGTAGCCTACGAGCAGTACTTC. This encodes CATSSPGTVAYEQYF.

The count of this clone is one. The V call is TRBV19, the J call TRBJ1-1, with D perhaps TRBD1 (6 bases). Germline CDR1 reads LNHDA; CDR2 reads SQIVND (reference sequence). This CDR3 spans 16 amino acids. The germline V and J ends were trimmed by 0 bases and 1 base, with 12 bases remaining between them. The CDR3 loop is CASSIDHGTPNTEAFF. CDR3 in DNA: TGTGCCAGTAGTATAGACCACGGGACACCGAACACTGAAGCTTTCTTT. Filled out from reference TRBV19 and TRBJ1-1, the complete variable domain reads DGGITQSPKYLFRKEGQNVTLSCEQNLNHDAMYWYRQDPGQGLRLIYYSQIVNDFQKGDIAEGYSVSREKKESFPLTVTSAQKNPTAFYLCASSIDHGTPNTEAFFGQGTRLTVV.

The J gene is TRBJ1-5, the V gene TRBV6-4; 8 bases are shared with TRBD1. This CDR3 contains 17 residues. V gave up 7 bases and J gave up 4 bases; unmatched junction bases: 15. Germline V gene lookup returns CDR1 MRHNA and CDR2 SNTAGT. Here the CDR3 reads CASKAGTGDRPNQPQHF. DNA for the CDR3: TGTGCCAGCAAAGCTGGGACAGGAGACCGACCGAATCAGCCCCAGCATTTT.

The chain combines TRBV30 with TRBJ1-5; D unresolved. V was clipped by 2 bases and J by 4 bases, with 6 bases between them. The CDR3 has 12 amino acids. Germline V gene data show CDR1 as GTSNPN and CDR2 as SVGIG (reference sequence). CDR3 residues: CAWSLRNQPQHF. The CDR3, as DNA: TGTGCCTGGAGTCTGAGAAATCAGCCCCAGCATTTT.

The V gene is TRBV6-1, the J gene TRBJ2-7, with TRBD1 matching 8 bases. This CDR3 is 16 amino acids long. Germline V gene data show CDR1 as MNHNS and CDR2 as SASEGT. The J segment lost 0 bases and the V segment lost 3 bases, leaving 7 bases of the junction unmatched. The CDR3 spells CASSDDGQGPSYEQYF. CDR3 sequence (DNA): TGTGCCAGCAGTGATGATGGACAGGGTCCCTCCTACGAGCAGTACTTC.

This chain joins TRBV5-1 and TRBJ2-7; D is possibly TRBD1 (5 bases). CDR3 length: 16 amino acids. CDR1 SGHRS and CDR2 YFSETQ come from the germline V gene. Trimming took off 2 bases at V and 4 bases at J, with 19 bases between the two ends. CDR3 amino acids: CASSLGLTGSPYEQYF. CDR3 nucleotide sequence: TGCGCCAGCAGCTTAGGGCTCACAGGCTCCCCTTACGAGCAGTACTTC.

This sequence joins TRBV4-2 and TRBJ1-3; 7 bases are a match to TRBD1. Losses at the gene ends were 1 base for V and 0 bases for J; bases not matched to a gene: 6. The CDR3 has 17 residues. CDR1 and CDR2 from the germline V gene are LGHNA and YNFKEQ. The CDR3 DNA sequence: TGTGCCAGCAGCCAAGTAGTGGGACAGCTCTCTGGAAACACCATATATTTT. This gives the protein CASSQVVGQLSGNTIYF.

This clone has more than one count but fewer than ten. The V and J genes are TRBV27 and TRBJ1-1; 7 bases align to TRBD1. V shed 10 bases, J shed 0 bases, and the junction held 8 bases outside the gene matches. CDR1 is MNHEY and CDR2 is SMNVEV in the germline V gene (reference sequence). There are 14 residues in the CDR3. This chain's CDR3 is CATKEGQMNTEAFF. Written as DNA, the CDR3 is TGTGCCACGAAGGAGGGACAGATGAACACTGAAGCTTTCTTT.

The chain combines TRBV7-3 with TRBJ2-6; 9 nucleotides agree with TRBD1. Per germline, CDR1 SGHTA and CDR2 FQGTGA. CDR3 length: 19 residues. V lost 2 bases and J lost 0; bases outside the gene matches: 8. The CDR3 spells CASSLLLTGGNSGANVLTF. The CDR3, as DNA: TGTGCCAGCAGCTTACTTCTGACAGGGGGTAACTCTGGGGCCAACGTCCTGACTTTC.

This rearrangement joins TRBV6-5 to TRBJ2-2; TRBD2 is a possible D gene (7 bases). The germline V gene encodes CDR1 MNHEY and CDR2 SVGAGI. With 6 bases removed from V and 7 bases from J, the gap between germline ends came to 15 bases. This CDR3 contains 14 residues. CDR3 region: CASSKGGGSGELFF. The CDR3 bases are TGTGCCAGCAGCAAGGGAGGGGGGAGCGGGGAGCTGTTTTTT.

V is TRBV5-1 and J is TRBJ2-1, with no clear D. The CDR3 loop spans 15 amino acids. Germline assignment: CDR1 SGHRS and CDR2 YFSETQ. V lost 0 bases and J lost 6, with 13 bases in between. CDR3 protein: CASSLGGVGGNEQFF. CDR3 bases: TGCGCCAGCAGCTTGGGAGGAGTGGGTGGCAATGAGCAGTTCTTC.

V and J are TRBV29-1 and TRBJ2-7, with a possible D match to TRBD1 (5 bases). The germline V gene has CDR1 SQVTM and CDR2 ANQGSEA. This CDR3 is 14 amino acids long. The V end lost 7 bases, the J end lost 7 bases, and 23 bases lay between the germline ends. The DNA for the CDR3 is TGCAGCGGAAGTGGAAGGGCAGGGTCTCAGGAGCAGTACTTC. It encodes CSGSGRAGSQEQYF.

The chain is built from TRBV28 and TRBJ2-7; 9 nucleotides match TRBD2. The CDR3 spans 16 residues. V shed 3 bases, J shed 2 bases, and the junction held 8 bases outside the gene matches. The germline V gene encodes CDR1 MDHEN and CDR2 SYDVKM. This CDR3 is CASSFDIAGDPYEQYF. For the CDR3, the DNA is TGTGCCAGCAGTTTTGATATAGCGGGAGACCCCTACGAGCAGTACTTC.

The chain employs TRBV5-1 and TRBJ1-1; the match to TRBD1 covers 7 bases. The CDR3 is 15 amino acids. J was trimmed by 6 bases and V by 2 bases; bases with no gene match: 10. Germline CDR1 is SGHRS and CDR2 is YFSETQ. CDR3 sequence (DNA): TGCGCCAGCAGCTTTGACAGGGCTGGACGCTCTGAAGCTTTCTTT. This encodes CASSFDRAGRSEAFF.

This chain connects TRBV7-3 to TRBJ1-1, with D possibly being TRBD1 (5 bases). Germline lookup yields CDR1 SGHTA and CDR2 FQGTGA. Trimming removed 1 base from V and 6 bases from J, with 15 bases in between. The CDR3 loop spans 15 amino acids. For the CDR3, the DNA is TGTGCCAGCAGCTTAAATCCAGGGCAAGTATCTGAAGCTTTCTTT. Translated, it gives CASSLNPGQVSEAFF.

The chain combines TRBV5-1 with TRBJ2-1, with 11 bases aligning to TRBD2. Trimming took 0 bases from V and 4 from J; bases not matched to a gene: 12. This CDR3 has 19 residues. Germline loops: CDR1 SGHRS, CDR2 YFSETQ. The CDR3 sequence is CASSLDGRLAGNSYNEQFF. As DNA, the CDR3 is TGCGCCAGCAGCTTGGATGGCAGACTAGCGGGAAATAGTTACAATGAGCAGTTCTTC.

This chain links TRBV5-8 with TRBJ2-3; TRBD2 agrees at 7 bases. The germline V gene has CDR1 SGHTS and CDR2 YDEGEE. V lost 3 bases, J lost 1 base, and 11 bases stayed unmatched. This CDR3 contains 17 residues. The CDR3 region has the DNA TGTGCCAGCAGCTCACATCGGGGGGAATCGGGCACAGATACGCAGTATTTT. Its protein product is CASSSHRGESGTDTQYF.

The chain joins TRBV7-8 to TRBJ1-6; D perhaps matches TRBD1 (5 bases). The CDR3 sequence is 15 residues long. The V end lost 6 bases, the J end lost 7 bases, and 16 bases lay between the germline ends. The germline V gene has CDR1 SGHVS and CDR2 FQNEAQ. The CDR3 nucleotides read TGTGCCAGCAGTCCTGGGGGAGGGAGGAATTCACCCCTCCACTTT. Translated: CASSPGGGRNSPLHF.

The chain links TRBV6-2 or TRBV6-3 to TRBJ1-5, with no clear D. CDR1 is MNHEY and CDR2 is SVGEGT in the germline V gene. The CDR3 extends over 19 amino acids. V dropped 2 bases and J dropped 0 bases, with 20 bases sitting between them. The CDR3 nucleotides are TGTGCCAGCAGTTACACGGGTGTTGTTGGCGTCCCTAGCAATCAGCCCCAGCATTTT. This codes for CASSYTGVVGVPSNQPQHF.